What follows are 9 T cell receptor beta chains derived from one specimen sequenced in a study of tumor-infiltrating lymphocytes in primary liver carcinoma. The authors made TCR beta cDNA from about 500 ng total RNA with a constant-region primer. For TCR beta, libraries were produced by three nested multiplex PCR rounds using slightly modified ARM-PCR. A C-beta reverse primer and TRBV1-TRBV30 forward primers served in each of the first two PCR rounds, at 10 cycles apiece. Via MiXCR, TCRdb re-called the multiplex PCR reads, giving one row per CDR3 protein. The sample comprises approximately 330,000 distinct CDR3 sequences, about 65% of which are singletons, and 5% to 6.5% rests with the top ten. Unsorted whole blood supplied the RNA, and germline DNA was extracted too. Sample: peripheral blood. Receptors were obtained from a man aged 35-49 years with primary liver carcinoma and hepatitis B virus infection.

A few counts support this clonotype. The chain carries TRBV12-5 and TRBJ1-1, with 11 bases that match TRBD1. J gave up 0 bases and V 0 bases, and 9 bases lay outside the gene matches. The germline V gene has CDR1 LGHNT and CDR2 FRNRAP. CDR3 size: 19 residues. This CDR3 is CASGLVLGTGGRMNTEAFF. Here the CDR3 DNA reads TGTGCTAGTGGTTTGGTGCTGGGGACAGGGGGTCGGATGAACACTGAAGCTTTCTTT.

The DNA for the CDR3 is TGCGCCAGCGGCCGCGGCTCGTGGGATACGCAGTATTTT. Protein product: CASGRGSWDTQYF. The J gene is TRBJ2-3, the V gene TRBV4-1; unclear D gene. This CDR3 is built from 13 residues. CDR1 is MGHRA, CDR2 YSYEKL, per germline. V lost 8 bases and J lost 6, with 15 bases in between.

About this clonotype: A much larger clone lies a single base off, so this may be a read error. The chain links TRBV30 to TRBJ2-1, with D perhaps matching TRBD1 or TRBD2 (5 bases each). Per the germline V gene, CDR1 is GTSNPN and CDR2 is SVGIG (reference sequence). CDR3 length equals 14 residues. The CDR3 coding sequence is TGTGCCTGGAGTTCGGGGCTTACGTACAATGAGCGGTTCTTC. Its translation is CAWSSGLTYNERFF.

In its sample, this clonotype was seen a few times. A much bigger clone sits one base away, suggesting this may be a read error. The CDR3 spells CASSLDRGSTNEKLLF. The CDR3 nucleotides read TGTGCCAGCAGCTTAGACAGGGGATCAACTAATGAAAAACTGCTTTTT. This chain joins TRBV11-2 and TRBJ1-4; tentatively, D is TRBD1 (6 bases). The CDR3 totals 16 residues. Germline V gene data show CDR1 as SGHAT and CDR2 as FQNNGV.

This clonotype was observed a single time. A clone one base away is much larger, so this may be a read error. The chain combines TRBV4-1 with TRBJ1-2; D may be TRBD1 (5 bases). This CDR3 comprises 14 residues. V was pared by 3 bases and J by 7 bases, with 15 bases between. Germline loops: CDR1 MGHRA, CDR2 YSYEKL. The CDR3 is CASSHQGNSCGYTF. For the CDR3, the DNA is TGCGCCAGCAGCCACCAGGGAAATAGTTGTGGCTACACCTTC.

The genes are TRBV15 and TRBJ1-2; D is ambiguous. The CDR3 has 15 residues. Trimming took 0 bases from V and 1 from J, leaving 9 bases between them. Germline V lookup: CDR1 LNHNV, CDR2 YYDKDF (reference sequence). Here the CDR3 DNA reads TGTGCCACCAGCAGAGATGCCAACGATAACTATGGCTACACCTTC. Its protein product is CATSRDANDNYGYTF.

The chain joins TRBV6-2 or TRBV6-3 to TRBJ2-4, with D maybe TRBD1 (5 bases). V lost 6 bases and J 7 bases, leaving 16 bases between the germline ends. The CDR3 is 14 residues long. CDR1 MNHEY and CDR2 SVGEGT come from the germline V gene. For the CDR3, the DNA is TGTGCCAGCAGCTACCCGGACACGGGTAACATTCAGTACTTC. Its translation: CASSYPDTGNIQYF.

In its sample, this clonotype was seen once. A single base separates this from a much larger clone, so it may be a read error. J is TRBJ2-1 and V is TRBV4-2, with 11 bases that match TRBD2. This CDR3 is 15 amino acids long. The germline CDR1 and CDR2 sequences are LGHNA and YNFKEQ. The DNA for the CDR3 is TGTGTCAGCAGCCAAGAGCTAGCGGGAGGCAATGAGCAGTTCTTC. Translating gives CVSSQELAGGNEQFF.

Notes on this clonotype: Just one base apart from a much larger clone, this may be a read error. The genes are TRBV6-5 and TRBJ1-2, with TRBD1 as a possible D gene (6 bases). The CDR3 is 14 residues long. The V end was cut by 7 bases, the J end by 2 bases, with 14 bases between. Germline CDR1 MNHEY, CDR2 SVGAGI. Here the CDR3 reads CASTLGTYNYGYTF. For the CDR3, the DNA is TGTGCCAGCACTTTGGGGACATACAACTATGGCTACACCTTC.